This entry describes one TCR beta chain. The sample comes from a study of blood T cell repertoires in COVID-19. Study as a whole: T cells, B-cell-depleted T cells, or PBMCs supplied cDNA or gDNA.

Germline V gives CDR1 LNHDA, CDR2 SQIVND (reference sequence). V was pared by 3 bases and J by 4 bases, with 11 bases between. The CDR3 is made up of 14 amino acids. The method was immunoSEQ multiplex PCR; TCRdb's version includes in-frame clones alone and lacks a portion of them. The sample contains about 68,000 clones, roughly 85% of which appear only once. The genes are TRBV19 and TRBJ2-3; TRBD2 is a possible D gene (5 bases). The source material was peripheral blood. The clonotype was recovered from a man aged 45-65 years with acute or convalescent COVID-19. The CDR3 loop is CASSMAPSSDTQYF. The CDR3 DNA reads TGTGCCAGTAGTATGGCCCCTAGCTCAGATACGCAGTATTTT.